This record concerns one T cell receptor (beta chain) sequence. Its specificity is not known. The same CDR3 also results from other DNA sequences found in this sample. This record belongs to a study of T cell responses to AZD1222 COVID-19 vaccine. From germline, CDR1 is LNHDA and CDR2 SQIVND (reference sequence). With 2 bases removed from V and 3 bases from J, the gap between germline ends came to 5 bases. This CDR3 spans 14 amino acids. Measured with immunoSEQ multiplex PCR; TCRdb has only the in-frame clones, and not every one. The data hold over 100,000 clones, with roughly 88% observed a single time. General study findings and limits: Only six or seven AZD1222 recipients tested seropositive at baseline.

The clonotype comes from an adult in good health. The chain employs TRBV19 and TRBJ1-6; D call uncertain. The input for sequencing was peripheral blood, taken on day 0 of MenACWY control vaccination. CDR3 in DNA: TGTGCCAGTAGTATAAGGGACTATAATTCACCCCTCCACTTT. Protein sequence: CASSIRDYNSPLHF.